This T cell receptor (beta chain) is drawn from a study of cytomegalovirus exposure and HLA in healthy donors. Study at large: The 90 to 150 validation repertoires and the roughly 680 first-cohort repertoires shared a platform, a later analysis reported. Study outcomes and limitations: That first-cohort TCR clusters tended to co-occur in the 95 to 150 validation repertoires was found in a later analysis. Specificity for CMV antigens was confirmed in vitro for a few of the CMV-associated chains. Per published reports, the classifier diagnosed cytomegalovirus status with high specificity and sensitivity.

This CDR3 is built from 15 residues. CDR1 GTSNPN and CDR2 SVGIG come from the germline V gene (reference sequence). The V gene lost 4 bases and the J gene lost 5 bases, with 18 bases spanning the gap. As concerns this clone: Its specificity is not known.

Produced via immunoSEQ multiplex PCR; TCRdb's table is partial and in-frame only. The table records under 50,000 clones, 85% to 95% of them present only once. This sequence was found in a woman between 18 and 30 years old in good health and CMV-seropositive. Sample: PBMCs. The chain couples TRBV30 to TRBJ2-1; D remains ambiguous. CDR3 region: CAWNPPSTLNNEQFF. The DNA of the CDR3 is TGTGCCTGGAATCCCCCTTCGACTCTAAACAATGAGCAGTTCTTC.